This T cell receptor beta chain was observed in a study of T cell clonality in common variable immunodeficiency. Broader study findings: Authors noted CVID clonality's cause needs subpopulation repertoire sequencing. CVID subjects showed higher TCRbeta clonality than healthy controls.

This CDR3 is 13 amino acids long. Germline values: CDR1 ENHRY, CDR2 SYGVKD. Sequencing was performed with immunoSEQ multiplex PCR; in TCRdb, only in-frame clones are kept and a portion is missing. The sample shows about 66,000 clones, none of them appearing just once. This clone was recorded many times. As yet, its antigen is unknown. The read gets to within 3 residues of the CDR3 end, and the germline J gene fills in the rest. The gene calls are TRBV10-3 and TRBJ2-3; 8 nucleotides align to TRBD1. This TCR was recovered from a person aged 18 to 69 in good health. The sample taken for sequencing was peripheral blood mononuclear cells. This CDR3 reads CATDRGLDVAQYF. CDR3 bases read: TGTGCCACCGACAGGGGCCTCGACGTGGCG.